One sample yielded the 8 T cell receptor beta chains listed below, sequenced in a study of low-dose radiotherapy and immunotherapy resistance in tumors (dated by TCRdb to 2022 to 2024). Read against the paper, the sample's time point label means: before trial treatment. Sequencing relied on an Illumina HiSeq 2500. Superscript III and a set of TRAV- and TRBV-specific primers were used to synthesize first-strand cDNA, so that both TCRalpha and TCRbeta chains were covered. An approximately 19-cycle PCR with Phusion amplified the TCRs, pairing a constant-region primer with the adapter that was attached to the V primers. TCRdb reran the public reads through fastp at Q25 and MiXCR, keeping productive beta chains. Rows are combined by CDR3 protein, so each entry shows the most common genes and DNA. The sample contains tens of thousands of distinct CDR3 sequences, approximately 31% of them found a single time. Jointly, the top ten make up roughly 11% of the sample.

The starting material was PBMCs, obtained before treatment. The receptors shown here come from a female donor with ovarian cancer.

A remark on this clonotype: This is likely an artifact of a read error, given a far larger clone one base away. This chain uses TRBV11-2 with TRBJ2-5; D ambiguous. Per germline, CDR1 SGHAT and CDR2 FQNNGV. This CDR3 has 12 residues. With 2 bases removed from V and 11 bases from J, the gap between germline ends came to 12 bases. CDR3 DNA: TGTGCCAGCAGCTTAAGCAGCAATGAGCAGTACTTC. Residues: CASSLSSNEQYF.

The chain employs TRBV10-3 and TRBJ2-5, with D perhaps matching TRBD2 (6 bases). V was clipped by 0 bases and J by 5 bases, with 10 bases between them. This CDR3 has 14 amino acids. Looked up from germline, CDR1 is ENHRY and CDR2 is SYGVKD. CDR3 loop: CAISESIGGETQYF. The CDR3 DNA sequence: TGTGCCATCAGTGAGTCGATCGGGGGTGAGACCCAGTACTTC.

This clonotype was picked up many times. J is TRBJ2-1 and V is TRBV3-1; D might be TRBD1 (5 bases). Per the germline V gene, CDR1 is LGHDT and CDR2 is YNNKEL (reference sequence). The CDR3 consists of 14 residues. V lost 1 base and J lost 6, with 10 bases in between. The CDR3 DNA reads as TGTGCCAGCAGCCAAGGCAGGGTTGCCAATGAGCAGTTCTTC. The encoded protein is CASSQGRVANEQFF.

This clonotype has a count of ten or more. The V gene is TRBV6-2 or TRBV6-3, the J gene TRBJ2-7; 8 nucleotides agree with TRBD2. The CDR3 is 15 amino acids. Germline V gene lookup returns CDR1 MNHEY and CDR2 SVGEGT. With V trimmed by 6 bases and J by 3 bases, 10 bases remained unmatched. The CDR3 sequence: CASSYRAGVIYEQYF. Here the CDR3 DNA reads TGTGCCAGCAGCTACAGAGCGGGAGTTATCTACGAGCAGTACTTC.

This clonotype was seen only a few times. This chain links TRBV24-1 with TRBJ2-1; D is possibly TRBD1 or TRBD2 (5 bases each). The germline V and J ends were trimmed by 9 bases and 4 bases, with 21 bases remaining between them. The germline gives CDR1 KGHDR, CDR2 SFDVKD. This CDR3 comprises 16 residues. In DNA form, the CDR3 reads TGTGCCACCTCCGATACCGGGACGGCCGCATACAATGAGCAGTTCTTC. Translating gives CATSDTGTAAYNEQFF.

This clonotype has ten or more counts. V and J are TRBV7-2 and TRBJ1-1; the match to TRBD1 covers 7 bases. After removal of 2 bases from V and 1 base from J, the junction contained 7 bases not matched to a gene. This CDR3 spans 16 amino acids. Per the germline V gene, CDR1 is SGHTA and CDR2 is FQGNSA. DNA for the CDR3: TGTGCCAGCAGCTTAACCTCCGGGACAGCGAACACTGAAGCTTTCTTT. It specifies CASSLTSGTANTEAFF.

The genes are TRBV6-2 or TRBV6-3 and TRBJ2-7; no reliable D call. V lost 5 bases to trimming and J lost 7 bases, with 18 bases between them. Germline lookup yields CDR1 MNHEY and CDR2 SVGEGT. CDR3 length: 14 residues. This chain's CDR3 is CASSAINLGTEQYF. The CDR3 nucleotides are TGTGCCAGCAGTGCAATCAATTTAGGAACGGAGCAGTACTTC.

The chain employs TRBV5-1 and TRBJ2-2; TRBD2 matches 14 bases. CDR3 length: 18 residues. The germline CDR1 and CDR2 sequences are SGHRS and YFSETQ. V dropped 4 bases and J dropped 4; count of bases not matched to a gene: 9. The CDR3 DNA is TGCGCCAGCAGCATGGGGACTAGCGGGAGTGCGGGCACCGGGGAGCTGTTTTTT. It codes for CASSMGTSGSAGTGELFF.